This record concerns one T cell receptor (beta chain) sequence. Its antigen specificity is not known. Per-base qualities were not stored, and no clone one base away is much larger. From its cysteine to its phenylalanine, the CDR3 spans 15 amino acids. Only CDR3 DNA remains: 45 bases, in frame from the first base. CDR1 and CDR2, looked up from the germline V gene, are ENHRY and SYGVKD. V is reduced by 6 bases and J by 6 bases, leaving a spacing of 17 bases between them. TCRbeta CDR3 regions were amplified from genomic DNA by means of the immunoSEQ Assay, a bias-controlled multiplex PCR. On the authors' methods: Nucleated cell counts per sample were estimated from amplification of reference gene primers within the assay. Sequence reads were collapsed and filtered to measure the absolute abundance of every unique TCRbeta CDR3 rearrangement. For each sample, productive Simpson clonality was calculated as the square root of Simpson's diversity index across productive rearrangements. TCRdb carries this immuneACCESS record with in-frame sequences only. Its versions omit some clonotypes, under half of them owing to an unresolved V gene in the studies checked, with the rest unexplained. V, J and clone size were drawn from that table, and D and trimming were deduced from the DNA. The sample profile shows tens of thousands of clones; approximately 90% of them were found once. The ten largest clones represent under 1.5% of the sample.

This entry is derived from a study of blood T cell repertoires in COVID-19 (dated by TCRdb to the early 2020s). In terms of the full investigation: The collaborator samples originated in the United States, Italy and Spain and spanned the acute and convalescent phases of COVID-19. The prospective study material was composed of cDNA or gDNA derived from T cells, B-cell-depleted T cells, or PBMCs. Deeply sampled blood TCRbeta repertoires from subjects exposed to, actively infected with, or recovered from COVID-19 were included in the dataset. The repertoires were made available in a free public database intended to serve as a resource for research on the immune response to SARS-CoV-2. The samples were drawn from the first 160 participants of the ongoing ImmuneRACE study and from more than 1,000 subjects provided by 6 global collaborators. Sample metadata almost always included a de-identified subject ID, COVID-19 status, age in years and sex. HLA class I and class II types, where available, came from metadata supplied by the sample provider rather than from assay-based typing. The study at large found these results: How much clinical and demographic metadata was included differed by source and by participant, and the metadata was provided uncurated.

Collaborating institutions collected whole blood in K2EDTA tubes following their own protocols. For TCRbeta analysis, collaborators shipped samples as frozen whole blood, isolated PBMCs, or DNA extracted from either of those sample types. This receptor was obtained from a man in his sixties with acute or convalescent COVID-19. Sequencing used peripheral blood. The chain links TRBV10-3 with TRBJ1-4, with TRBD1 as a weak D call on 5 bases. CDR3 reads: CAIRRGEAADEKLFF. The DNA sequence is given as TGTGCCATCAGGAGAGGGGAGGCGGCTGATGAAAAACTGTTTTTT.